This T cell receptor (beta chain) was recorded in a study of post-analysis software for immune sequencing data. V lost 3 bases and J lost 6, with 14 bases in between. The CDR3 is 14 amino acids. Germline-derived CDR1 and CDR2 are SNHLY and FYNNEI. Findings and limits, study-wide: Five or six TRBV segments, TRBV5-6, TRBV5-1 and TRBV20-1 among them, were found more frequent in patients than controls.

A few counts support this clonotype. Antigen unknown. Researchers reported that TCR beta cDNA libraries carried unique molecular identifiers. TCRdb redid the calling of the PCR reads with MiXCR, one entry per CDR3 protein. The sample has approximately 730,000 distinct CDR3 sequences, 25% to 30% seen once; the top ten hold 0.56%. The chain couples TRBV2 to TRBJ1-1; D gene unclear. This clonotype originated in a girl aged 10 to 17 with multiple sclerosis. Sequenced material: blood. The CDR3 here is CASSDPGARPEAFF. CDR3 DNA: TGTGCCAGCAGTGATCCGGGCGCTAGACCTGAAGCTTTCTTT.